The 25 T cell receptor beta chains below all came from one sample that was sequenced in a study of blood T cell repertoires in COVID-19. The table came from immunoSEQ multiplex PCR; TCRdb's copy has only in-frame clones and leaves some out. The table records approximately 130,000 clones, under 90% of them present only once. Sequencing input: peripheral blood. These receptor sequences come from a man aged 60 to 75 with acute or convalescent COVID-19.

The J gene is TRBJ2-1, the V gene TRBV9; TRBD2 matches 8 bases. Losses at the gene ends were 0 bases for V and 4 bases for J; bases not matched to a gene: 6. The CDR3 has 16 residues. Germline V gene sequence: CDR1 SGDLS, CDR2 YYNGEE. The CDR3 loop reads CASSVGSGGPYNEQFF. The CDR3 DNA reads TGTGCCAGCAGCGTAGGTTCGGGAGGGCCGTACAATGAGCAGTTCTTC. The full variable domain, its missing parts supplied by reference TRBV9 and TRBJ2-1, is DSGVTQTPKHLITATGQRVTLRCSPRSGDLSVYWYQQSLDQGLQFLIQYYNGEERAKGNILERFSAQQFPDLHSELNLSSLELGDSALYFCASSVGSGGPYNEQFFGPGTRLTVL.

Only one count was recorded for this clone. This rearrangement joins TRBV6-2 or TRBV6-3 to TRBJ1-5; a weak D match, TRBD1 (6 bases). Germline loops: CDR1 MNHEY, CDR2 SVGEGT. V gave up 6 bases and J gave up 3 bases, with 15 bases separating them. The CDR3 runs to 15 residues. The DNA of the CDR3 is TGTGCCAGCAGCCGGCCGGCAGGGGTCAATCAGCCCCAGCATTTT. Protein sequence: CASSRPAGVNQPQHF.

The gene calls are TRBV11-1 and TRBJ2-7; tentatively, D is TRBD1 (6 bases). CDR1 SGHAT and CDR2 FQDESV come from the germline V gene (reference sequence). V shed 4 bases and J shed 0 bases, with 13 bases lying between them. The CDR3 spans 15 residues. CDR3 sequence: CASSWTDRSSYEQYF. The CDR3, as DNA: TGTGCCAGCAGCTGGACCGACAGGAGCTCCTACGAGCAGTACTTC.

CDR3: CASSPRGQDYGYTF. The DNA of the CDR3 is TGTGCCAGCAGTCCCAGGGGGCAGGACTATGGCTACACCTTC. The genes are TRBV6-5 and TRBJ1-2; 8 bases agree with TRBD1. The CDR3 has 14 residues. With 5 bases clipped from V and 3 bases from J, the junction kept 5 bases outside the gene matches. The germline V gene encodes CDR1 MNHEY and CDR2 SVGAGI.

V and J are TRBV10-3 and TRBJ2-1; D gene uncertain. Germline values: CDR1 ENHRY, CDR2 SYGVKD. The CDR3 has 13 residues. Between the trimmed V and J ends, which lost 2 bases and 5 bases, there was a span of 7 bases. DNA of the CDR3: TGTGCCATCAGTGAGGGGCAGAACAATGAGCAGTTCTTC. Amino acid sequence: CAISEGQNNEQFF.

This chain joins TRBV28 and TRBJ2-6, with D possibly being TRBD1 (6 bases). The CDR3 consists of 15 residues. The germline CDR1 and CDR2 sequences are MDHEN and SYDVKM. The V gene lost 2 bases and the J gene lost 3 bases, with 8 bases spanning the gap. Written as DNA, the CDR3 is TGTGCCAGCAGTTTAAGGGGGATTGGGGCCAACGTCCTGACTTTC. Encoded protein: CASSLRGIGANVLTF.

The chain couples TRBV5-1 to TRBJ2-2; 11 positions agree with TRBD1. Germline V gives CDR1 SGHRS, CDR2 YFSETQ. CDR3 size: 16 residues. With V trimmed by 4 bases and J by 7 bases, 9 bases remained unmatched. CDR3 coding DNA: TGCGCCAGCAGCAATGGACAGGGGGCGCCTGACGGGGAGCTGTTTTTT. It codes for CASSNGQGAPDGELFF.

The CDR3 protein is CAWTAYNEQFF. Here the CDR3 DNA reads TGTGCCTGGACAGCGTACAATGAGCAGTTCTTC. The V call is TRBV30, the J call TRBJ2-1; D ambiguous. The germline V gene encodes CDR1 GTSNPN and CDR2 SVGIG (reference sequence). The V gene lost 4 bases and the J gene lost 4 bases, with 5 bases spanning the gap. The CDR3 has 11 amino acids.

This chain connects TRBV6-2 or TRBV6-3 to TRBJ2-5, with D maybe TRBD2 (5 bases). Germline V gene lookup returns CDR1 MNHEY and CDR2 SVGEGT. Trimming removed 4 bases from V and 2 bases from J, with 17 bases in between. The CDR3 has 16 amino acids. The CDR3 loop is CASSWDLGRLQETQYF. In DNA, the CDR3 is TGTGCCAGCAGTTGGGATCTGGGGAGATTACAAGAGACCCAGTACTTC.

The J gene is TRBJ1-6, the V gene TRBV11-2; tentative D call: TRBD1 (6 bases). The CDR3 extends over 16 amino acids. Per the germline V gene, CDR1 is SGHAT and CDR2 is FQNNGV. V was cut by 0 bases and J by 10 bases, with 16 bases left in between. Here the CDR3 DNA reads TGTGCCAGCAGCTTAGATCGCGGGGGGCGGCGATCACCCCTCCACTTT. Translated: CASSLDRGGRRSPLHF. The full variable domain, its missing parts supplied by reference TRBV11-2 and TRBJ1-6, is EAGVAQSPRYKIIEKRQSVAFWCNPISGHATLYWYQQILGQGPKLLIQFQNNGVVDDSQLPKDRFSAERLKGVDSTLKIQPAKLEDSAVYLCASSLDRGGRRSPLHFGNGTRLTVT.

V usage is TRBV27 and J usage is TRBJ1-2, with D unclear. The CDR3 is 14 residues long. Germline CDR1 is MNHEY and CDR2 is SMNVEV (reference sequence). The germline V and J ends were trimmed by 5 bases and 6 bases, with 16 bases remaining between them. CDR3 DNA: TGTGCCAGCAGTGTCTCGGGGTGGTTAGATGGCTACACCTTC. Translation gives CASSVSGWLDGYTF.

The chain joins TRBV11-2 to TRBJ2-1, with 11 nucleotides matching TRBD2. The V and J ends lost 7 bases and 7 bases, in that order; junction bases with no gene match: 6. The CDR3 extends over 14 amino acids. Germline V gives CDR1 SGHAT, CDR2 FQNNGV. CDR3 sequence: CASTLGLAENEQFF. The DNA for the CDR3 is TGTGCCAGCACCCTGGGACTAGCGGAGAATGAGCAGTTCTTC.

The CDR3 spells CASSKARSDSPNTGELFF. The CDR3 region has the DNA TGTGCCAGCAGCAAAGCGCGGTCGGACAGCCCGAACACCGGGGAGCTGTTTTTT. V usage is TRBV21-1 and J usage is TRBJ2-2; TRBD1, the D gene given by the table, was not confirmed from the DNA. TRBV21-1 is a pseudogene locus. The CDR3 length is 18 residues.

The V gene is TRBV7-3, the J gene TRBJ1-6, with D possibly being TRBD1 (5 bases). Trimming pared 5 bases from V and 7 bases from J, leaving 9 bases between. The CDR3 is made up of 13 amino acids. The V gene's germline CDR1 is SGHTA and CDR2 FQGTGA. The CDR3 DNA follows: TGTGCCAGCAGCCAAGGGGTCAATTCACCCCTCCACTTT. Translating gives CASSQGVNSPLHF.

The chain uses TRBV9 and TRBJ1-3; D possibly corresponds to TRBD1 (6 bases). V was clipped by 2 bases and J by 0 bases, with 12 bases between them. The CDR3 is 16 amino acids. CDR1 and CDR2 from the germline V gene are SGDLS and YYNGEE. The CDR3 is CASSVTGTFSGNTIYF. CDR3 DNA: TGTGCCAGCAGCGTCACAGGGACCTTCTCTGGAAACACCATATATTTT.

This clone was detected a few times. The CDR3 bases are TGTGCCAGCGGGACTCCGAGCTCTGGGGCCAACGTCCTGACTTTC. Its protein product is CASGTPSSGANVLTF. The genes are TRBV27 and TRBJ2-6; D may be TRBD2 (6 bases). Germline-derived CDR1 and CDR2 are MNHEY and SMNVEV (reference sequence). This CDR3 region has 15 residues. The germline V and J ends were trimmed by 8 bases and 0 bases, with 11 bases remaining between them.

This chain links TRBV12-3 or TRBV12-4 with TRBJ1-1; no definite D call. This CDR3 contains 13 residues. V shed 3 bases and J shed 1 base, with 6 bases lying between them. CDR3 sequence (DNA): TGTGCCAGCAGTTTGACTCAGAACACTGAAGCTTTCTTT. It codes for CASSLTQNTEAFF.

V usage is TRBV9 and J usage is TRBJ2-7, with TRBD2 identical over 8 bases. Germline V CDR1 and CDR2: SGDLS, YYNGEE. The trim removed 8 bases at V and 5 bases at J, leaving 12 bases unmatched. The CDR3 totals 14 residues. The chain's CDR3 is CASSGGAGAHEQYF. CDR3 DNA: TGTGCCAGTTCGGGGGGAGCGGGAGCCCACGAGCAGTACTTC. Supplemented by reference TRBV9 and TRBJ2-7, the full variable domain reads DSGVTQTPKHLITATGQRVTLRCSPRSGDLSVYWYQQSLDQGLQFLIQYYNGEERAKGNILERFSAQQFPDLHSELNLSSLELGDSALYFCASSGGAGAHEQYFGPGTRLTVT.

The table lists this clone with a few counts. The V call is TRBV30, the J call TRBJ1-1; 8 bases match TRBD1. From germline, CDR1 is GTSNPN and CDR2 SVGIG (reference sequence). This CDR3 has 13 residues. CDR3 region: CGGLRDRPTEAFF. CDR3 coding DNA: TGTGGTGGTCTTCGGGACAGGCCAACTGAAGCTTTCTTT.

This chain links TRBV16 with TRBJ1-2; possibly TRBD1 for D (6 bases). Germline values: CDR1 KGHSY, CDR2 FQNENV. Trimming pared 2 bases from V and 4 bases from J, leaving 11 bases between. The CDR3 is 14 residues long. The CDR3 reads CASSQVSRGYGYTF. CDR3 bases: TGTGCCAGCAGCCAAGTCTCCAGGGGCTATGGCTACACCTTC.

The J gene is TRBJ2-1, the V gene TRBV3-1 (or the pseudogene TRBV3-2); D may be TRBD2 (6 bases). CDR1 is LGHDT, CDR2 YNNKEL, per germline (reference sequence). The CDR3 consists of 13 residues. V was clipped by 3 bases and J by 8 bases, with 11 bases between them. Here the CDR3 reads CASSHITGDEQFF. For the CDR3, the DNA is TGTGCCAGCAGCCATATCACGGGGGATGAGCAGTTCTTC.

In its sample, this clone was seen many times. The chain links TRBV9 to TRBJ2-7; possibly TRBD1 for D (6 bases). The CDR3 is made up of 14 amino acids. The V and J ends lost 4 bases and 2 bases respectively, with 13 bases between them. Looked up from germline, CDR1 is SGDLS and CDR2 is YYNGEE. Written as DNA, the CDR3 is TGTGCCAGCAGCCCGACCGGACAGCCCTACGAGCAGTACTTC. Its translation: CASSPTGQPYEQYF.

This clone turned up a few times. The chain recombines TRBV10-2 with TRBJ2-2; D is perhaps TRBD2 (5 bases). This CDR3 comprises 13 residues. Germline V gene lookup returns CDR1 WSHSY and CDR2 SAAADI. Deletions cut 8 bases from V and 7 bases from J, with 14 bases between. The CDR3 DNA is TGCGCCAGCGGTAGAGGCGAGGGCGGGGAGCTGTTTTTT. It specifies CASGRGEGGELFF.

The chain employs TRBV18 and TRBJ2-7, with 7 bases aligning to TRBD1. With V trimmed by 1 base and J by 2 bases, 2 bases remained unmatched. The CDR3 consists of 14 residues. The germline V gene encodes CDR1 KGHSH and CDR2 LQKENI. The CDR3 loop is CASSPQGAPYEQYF. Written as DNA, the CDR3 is TGTGCCAGCTCACCACAGGGGGCGCCCTACGAGCAGTACTTC.

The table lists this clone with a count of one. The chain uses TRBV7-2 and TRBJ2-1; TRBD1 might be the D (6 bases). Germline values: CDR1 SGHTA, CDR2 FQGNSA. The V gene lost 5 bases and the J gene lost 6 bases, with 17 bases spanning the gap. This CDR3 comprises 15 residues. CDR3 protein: CASSPAASRGNEQFF. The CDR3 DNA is TGTGCCAGCAGCCCCGCAGCCTCCAGGGGCAATGAGCAGTTCTTC.